These T cell receptor beta chains were read from a single sample in a study of control samples from healthy donors and cancer patients. TCRdb's copy holds only in-frame clones and misses some; the assay was immunoSEQ multiplex PCR. The sample lists roughly 76,000 clones, about 93% occurring once. The sequenced sample was blood. Source of these receptors: a woman aged 18-30 years in good health. Each CDR3 is given with its conserved first and last residue. Each record gives: J gene, V gene, CDR3 protein.

TRBJ2-7	TRBV10-3	CAIVAGEGYEQYF
TRBJ2-7	TRBV12-3/TRBV12-4	CASSLVQGYEQYF
TRBJ1-4	TRBV10-2	CASRPNGQFNEKLFF
TRBJ2-7	TRBV18	CASSPTMGQVSYEQYF
TRBJ2-7	TRBV10-3	CAISRGVYEQYF
TRBJ2-7	TRBV27	CASRAVQTPKRYEQYF
TRBJ1-5	TRBV7-9	CASSLLEGQPQHF
TRBJ2-3	TRBV7-2	CASSFFPDTQYF
TRBJ2-1	TRBV5-4	CASSLGSGGSSYNEQFF
TRBJ2-5	TRBV4-2	CASSQEARGKGETQYF
TRBJ1-3	TRBV4-1	CASSQGRGPPVYSGNTIYF
TRBJ2-5	TRBV28	CASSLTRTGGGPKTQYF
TRBJ2-2	TRBV6-5	CASRGRQAGTGELFF
TRBJ1-2	TRBV29-1	CSDRTYGYTF
TRBJ2-7	TRBV28	CASSSHLAGNYEQYF
TRBJ1-2	TRBV5-1	CASTAGTLADGYTF
TRBJ1-2	TRBV18	CATGTGASYGYTF
TRBJ2-1	TRBV28	CASSLRLGGSGIDNEQFF
TRBJ1-2	TRBV14	CASSPWDRVGGYTF
TRBJ1-5	TRBV29-1	CSVRTTGFNQPQHF
TRBJ1-1	TRBV12-5	CASGLSTRGPEAFF
TRBJ1-5	TRBV18	CASSPHQGSNQPQHF